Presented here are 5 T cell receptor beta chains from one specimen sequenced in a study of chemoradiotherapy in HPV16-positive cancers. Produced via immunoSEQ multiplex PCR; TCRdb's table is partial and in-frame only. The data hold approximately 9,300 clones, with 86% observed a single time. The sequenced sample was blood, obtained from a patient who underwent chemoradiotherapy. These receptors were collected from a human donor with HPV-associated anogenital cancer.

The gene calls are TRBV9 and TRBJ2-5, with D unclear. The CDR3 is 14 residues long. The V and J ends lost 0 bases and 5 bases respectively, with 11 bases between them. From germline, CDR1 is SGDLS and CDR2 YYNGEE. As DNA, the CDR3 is TGTGCCAGCAGCGTAGCTACCGGCGTGGAGACCCAGTACTTC. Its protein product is CASSVATGVETQYF.

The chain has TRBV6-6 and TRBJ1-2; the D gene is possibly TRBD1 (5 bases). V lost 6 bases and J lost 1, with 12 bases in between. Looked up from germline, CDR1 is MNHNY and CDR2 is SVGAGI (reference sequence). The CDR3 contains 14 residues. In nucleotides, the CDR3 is TGTGCCAGCAGCTCCGGGACGGATAACTATGGCTACACCTTC. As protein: CASSSGTDNYGYTF.

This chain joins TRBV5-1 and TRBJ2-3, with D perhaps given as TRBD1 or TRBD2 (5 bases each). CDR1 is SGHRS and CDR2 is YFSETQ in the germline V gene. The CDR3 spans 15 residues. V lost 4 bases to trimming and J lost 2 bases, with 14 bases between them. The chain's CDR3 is CASSPGRGSTDTQYF. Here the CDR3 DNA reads TGCGCCAGCAGCCCAGGGCGAGGGTCCACAGATACGCAGTATTTT.

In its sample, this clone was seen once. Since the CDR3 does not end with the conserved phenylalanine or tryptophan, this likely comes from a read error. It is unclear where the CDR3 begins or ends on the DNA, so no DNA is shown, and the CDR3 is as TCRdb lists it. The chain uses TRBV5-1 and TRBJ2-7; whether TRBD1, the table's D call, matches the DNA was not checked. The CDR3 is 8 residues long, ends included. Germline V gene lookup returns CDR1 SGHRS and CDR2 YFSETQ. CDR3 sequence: CASSLQGG.

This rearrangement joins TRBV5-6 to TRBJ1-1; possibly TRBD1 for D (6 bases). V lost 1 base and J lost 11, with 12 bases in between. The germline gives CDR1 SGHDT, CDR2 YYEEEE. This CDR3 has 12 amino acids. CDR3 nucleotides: TGTGCCAGCAGCTTGTTCGTAGGGGGGGCTTTCTTT. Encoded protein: CASSLFVGGAFF.